This TCR beta chain was sequenced during a study of blood T cell repertoires in COVID-19. Study as a whole: The United States, Italy and Spain provided the acute and convalescent COVID-19 samples. The analysed material was cDNA or gDNA that came from T cells, B-cell-depleted T cells, or PBMCs.

The V end was cut by 4 bases, the J end by 0 bases, with 14 bases between. The CDR3 has 15 residues. CDR1 is SGHRS, CDR2 YFSETQ, per germline. Original methodology: Estimation of nucleated cell counts relied on the amplification of reference gene primers. Profiling relied on immunoSEQ multiplex PCR, and the TCRdb table lists in-frame clones only, not all of them. The DNA gave D and trimming, while V, J and clone size come from that table. Of some 21,000 clones detected, around 80% appear once; the ten largest clones hold over 10%. V usage is TRBV5-1 and J usage is TRBJ2-7; the D gene is possibly TRBD2 (5 bases). Material for sequencing was peripheral blood. The clonotype was recovered from a man in his fifties or sixties with active COVID-19. The chain's CDR3 is CASSALVGASYEQYF. DNA of the CDR3: TGCGCCAGCAGCGCTCTAGTGGGAGCCTCCTACGAGCAGTACTTC.